This TCR beta chain originates from a study of low-dose radiotherapy and immunotherapy resistance in tumors. Study-level background: Nivolumab was given to patients as a 240 mg flat dose every two weeks, and ipilimumab at 1 mg/kg every six weeks. Both were delivered intravenously.

For amplifying TCRs, the PCR ran for approximately 18 cycles with Phusion, which was used together with a constant-region primer and the adapter on the V primers. Using its own MiXCR run on the reads, TCRdb lists one record per CDR3 protein. The sample records some 52,000 distinct CDR3 sequences, around 34% being singletons. Time point reported: after trial treatment. The sample's treatment: LDRT plus nivolumab, ipilimumab, low-dose cyclophosphamide and aspirin (RACIN trial). CDR1 and CDR2 from the germline V gene are MNHEY and SMNVEV (reference sequence). The CDR3 loop spans 15 amino acids. J gave up 6 bases and V 1 base, and 8 bases lay outside the gene matches. Ten or more counts support this clonotype.

The rearrangement joins TRBV27 to TRBJ2-7; 8 nucleotides agree with TRBD2. The sequence came from a male donor with rectosigmoid adenocarcinoma. Here the sequenced sample was PBMCs, taken after low-dose radiotherapy plus immunotherapy. The CDR3 region is CASSLYPGGPSEQYF. The CDR3 DNA reads TGTGCCAGCAGTTTATATCCGGGGGGGCCGTCCGAGCAGTACTTC.